This T cell receptor beta chain was retrieved from a study of shared clonotypes between healthy human individuals. Looking at the study overall: For every donor, three CD4 naive, three CD4 memory, two CD8 naive and one CD8 memory plates were used. Regarding the study as a whole: Sampling used blood alone; tissue repertoires probably differ.

The donors were adults (healthy and HIV-negative) with no recent acute infections or vaccinations. Splitting the CD4+ cells yielded a CD45RA+ naive subset and a CD45RA-negative memory subset. The germline CDR1 and CDR2 sequences are SEHNR and FQNEAQ (reference sequence). Germline trimming cut 1 base from V and 7 bases from J; bases unmatched to any gene: 14. There are 19 residues in the CDR3. Profiling relied on immunoSEQ multiplex PCR, and the TCRdb table lists in-frame clones only, not all of them. The sample includes about 1.5 million clones, about 98% of them seen just once. As to this clone: Its antigen is unidentified.

The clonotype comes from a man aged 25 to 40 in good health. The sample taken for sequencing was naive CD4+ T cells sorted from blood. Sample subset: CD45RA+ positively selected. This rearrangement joins TRBV7-9 to TRBJ2-1; 12 bases map to TRBD2. The CDR3 is CASSLGFVLAGGIGNEQFF. CDR3 bases: TGTGCCAGCAGCTTAGGATTTGTTCTAGCGGGAGGGATCGGGAATGAGCAGTTCTTC.